These 19 T cell receptor beta chains were sequenced from one sample in a study of CD8+ T cells in alopecia areata. TCR sequencing used cDNA made by reverse transcription of extracted RNA. The protocol was immunoSEQ multiplex PCR, while the TCRdb copy is restricted to in-frame clones and leaves out a portion. The sample carries hundreds of thousands of clones, 35% to 45% recorded once. Stated treatment: oral pan-JAK inhibitor, 5-10 mg twice daily. The starting material was CD4+ T cells sorted from blood, obtained at approximately week 31, from a patient treated with tofacitinib. All receptors come from a human donor with alopecia areata.

The chain has TRBV5-1 and TRBJ2-7, with D perhaps matching TRBD1 (5 bases). V was trimmed by 0 bases and J by 6 bases, leaving 13 bases between them. Germline CDR1 and CDR2: SGHRS and YFSETQ. This CDR3 spans 14 amino acids. CDR3 nucleotide sequence: TGCGCCAGCAGCTTGGAGGACCTTAGGGGCGAGCAGTACTTC. It specifies CASSLEDLRGEQYF.

The J gene is TRBJ1-6, the V gene TRBV27, with TRBD1 as a possible D gene (5 bases). The CDR3 contains 15 residues. V shed 4 bases and J shed 5 bases, with 12 bases lying between them. Germline V CDR1 and CDR2: MNHEY, SMNVEV (reference sequence). CDR3 sequence (DNA): TGTGCCAGCAGTTCCGCGGGACGGAATAATTCACCCCTCCACTTT. Amino acids: CASSSAGRNNSPLHF.

The chain couples TRBV18 to TRBJ2-1; 8 bases are a match to TRBD2. V was pared by 5 bases and J by 6 bases, with 6 bases of the junction left unmatched. This CDR3 is 14 amino acids long. Germline V CDR1 and CDR2: KGHSH, LQKENI. The CDR3 DNA reads TGTGCCAGCTCAACTTCCGGGACTAGCAATGAGCAGTTCTTC. This gives the protein CASSTSGTSNEQFF.

This chain connects TRBV27 to TRBJ1-5, with TRBD1 matching over 10 bases. J lost 5 bases, V lost 6 bases, and 4 bases had no gene match. The germline CDR1 and CDR2 sequences are MNHEY and SMNVEV (reference sequence). The CDR3 loop spans 14 amino acids. CDR3 loop: CASRKTGGYQPQHF. The CDR3 region has the DNA TGTGCCAGCAGAAAGACAGGGGGCTATCAGCCCCAGCATTTT.

This clone was seen once. CDR3 loop: CASSYSGSTYNEQFF. The CDR3 DNA reads as TGTGCCAGCAGCTATAGCGGAAGCACCTACAATGAGCAGTTCTTC. This chain connects TRBV7-3 to TRBJ2-1, with D possibly matching TRBD2 (6 bases). The germline V gene encodes CDR1 SGHTA and CDR2 FQGTGA. The V end lost 4 bases, the J end lost 2 bases, and 12 bases lay between the germline ends. The CDR3 totals 15 residues.

CDR3 loop: CSVVGERYEQYF. For the CDR3, the DNA is TGCAGCGTTGTAGGGGAAAGATACGAGCAGTACTTC. V is TRBV29-1 and J is TRBJ2-7; perhaps TRBD1 as D (5 bases). V dropped 4 bases and J dropped 4 bases, with 11 bases sitting between them. This CDR3 has 12 residues. The V gene's germline CDR1 is SQVTM and CDR2 ANQGSEA.

The table lists this clone with a few counts. The chain combines TRBV5-1 with TRBJ2-2, with a possible D match to TRBD2 (6 bases). CDR3 length: 13 residues. The V and J ends lost 5 bases and 2 bases respectively, with 7 bases between them. CDR1 SGHRS and CDR2 YFSETQ come from the germline V gene. The CDR3 sequence is CASREGNTGELFF. For the CDR3, the DNA is TGCGCCAGCAGGGAGGGAAACACCGGGGAGCTGTTTTTT.

CDR3 in amino acids: CSVGVVLANTEAFF. The CDR3 nucleotides are TGCAGCGTTGGAGTCGTCTTGGCGAACACTGAAGCTTTCTTT. V and J are TRBV29-1 and TRBJ1-1, with D hard to call. Germline CDR1 is SQVTM and CDR2 is ANQGSEA. Trimming pared 4 bases from V and 1 base from J, leaving 13 bases between. The CDR3 covers 14 residues.

V usage is TRBV6-5 and J usage is TRBJ1-2; no reliable D call. Germline CDR1 and CDR2: MNHEY and SVGAGI. Trimming removed 7 bases at V and 4 bases at J, with 10 bases between. The CDR3 has 12 amino acids. CDR3 residues: CASKDPGYGYTF. CDR3 DNA sequence: TGTGCCAGCAAAGACCCCGGCTATGGCTACACCTTC.

The chain is built from TRBV29-1 and TRBJ2-3; D not resolved. From germline, CDR1 is SQVTM and CDR2 ANQGSEA. Trimming cost V 3 bases and J 2 bases, with 9 bases left between them. This CDR3 is built from 13 residues. The CDR3 DNA sequence: TGCAGCGTTGAGGGTGGGTCCACAGATACGCAGTATTTT. It yields the protein CSVEGGSTDTQYF.

This chain uses TRBV30 with TRBJ1-5; the match to TRBD1 covers 7 bases. CDR3 length equals 15 residues. V dropped 2 bases and J dropped 4; count of bases not matched to a gene: 8. Germline lookup yields CDR1 GTSNPN and CDR2 SVGIG (reference sequence). The CDR3 DNA reads TGTGCCTGGAGTTCCCCCGGGACAGTAAATCAGCCCCAGCATTTT. It codes for CAWSSPGTVNQPQHF.

CDR3 coding DNA: TGTGCCAGCAGCATGGGACGGCTTGGCCAGCCCCAGCATTTT. Translation gives CASSMGRLGQPQHF. The chain carries TRBV7-9 and TRBJ1-5, with D tentatively TRBD1 (5 bases). There are 14 residues in the CDR3. Trimming shortened V by 5 bases and J by 7 bases, and 15 bases separated the two germline ends. Per the germline V gene, CDR1 is SEHNR and CDR2 is FQNEAQ (reference sequence).

This clone was seen only a few times. This CDR3 reads CASSQDGRDSYEQYF. The CDR3 nucleotides read TGCGCCAGCAGCCAAGACGGCAGGGACTCCTACGAGCAGTACTTC. The chain couples TRBV4-1 to TRBJ2-7, with a possible D match to TRBD1 (5 bases). The length of the CDR3 is 15 residues. Germline values: CDR1 MGHRA, CDR2 YSYEKL. V was trimmed by 0 bases and J by 0 bases, leaving 9 bases between them.

This clone was seen repeatedly, ten times or more. The V gene is TRBV7-2, the J gene TRBJ2-1, with D unclear. This CDR3 has 13 amino acids. V was shortened by 3 bases and J by 8 bases, with 11 bases between the two germline ends. Germline V gene data show CDR1 as SGHTA and CDR2 as FQGNSA. The CDR3, as DNA: TGTGCCAGCAGCTTGTCAATCAAGGATGAGCAGTTCTTC. The encoded protein is CASSLSIKDEQFF.

The rearrangement uses TRBV7-9 and TRBJ1-5, with TRBD1 matching over 9 bases. The CDR3 consists of 15 residues. Germline trimming cut 5 bases from V and 3 bases from J; bases unmatched to any gene: 5. The V gene's germline CDR1 is SEHNR and CDR2 FQNEAQ (reference sequence). CDR3 sequence reads: CASSRGTGLNQPQHF. For the CDR3, the DNA is TGTGCCAGCAGCAGAGGGACAGGGCTCAATCAGCCCCAGCATTTT. The entire variable domain, with the rest obtained from reference TRBV7-9 and TRBJ1-5, is as follows: DTGVSQNPRHKITKRGQNVTFRCDPISEHNRLYWYRQTLGQGPEFLTYFQNEAQLEKSRLLSDRFSAERPKGSFSTLEIQRTEQGDSAMYLCASSRGTGLNQPQHFGDGTRLSIL.

The chain carries TRBV7-3 and TRBJ2-1; no clear D gene. CDR1 is SGHTA, CDR2 FQGTGA, per germline. The CDR3 contains 14 residues. V was cut by 2 bases and J by 4 bases, with 9 bases left in between. In DNA, the CDR3 is TGTGCCAGCAGCTTACACACTGGATACAATGAGCAGTTCTTC. Its translation is CASSLHTGYNEQFF.

Notes on this clone: The sample contains more than one DNA sequence encoding this CDR3. V gene TRBV5-1 combines with J gene TRBJ2-1, with D perhaps matching TRBD1 or TRBD2 (5 bases each). Germline V gives CDR1 SGHRS, CDR2 YFSETQ. Trimming removed 4 bases at V and 3 bases at J, with 11 bases between. The length of the CDR3 is 14 residues. The CDR3 nucleotides are TGCGCCAGCAGCCCCGGGACGGGCTACAATGAGCAGTTCTTC. Protein sequence: CASSPGTGYNEQFF.

In the case of this clone: Other DNA sequences in this sample translate to the same CDR3. The chain carries TRBV18 and TRBJ2-6; no reliable D call. The CDR3 runs to 15 residues. Germline CDR1 and CDR2: KGHSH and LQKENI. The germline V and J ends were trimmed by 3 bases and 4 bases, with 10 bases remaining between them. The CDR3 here is CASSPPGSGANVLTF. CDR3 sequence (DNA): TGTGCCAGCTCACCGCCTGGGTCGGGGGCCAACGTCCTGACTTTC. The variable domain in full, completed from reference TRBV18 and TRBJ2-6, reads NAGVMQNPRHLVRRRGQEARLRCSPMKGHSHVYWYRQLPEEGLKFMVYLQKENIIDESGMPKERFSAEFPKEGPSILRIQQVVRGDSAAYFCASSPPGSGANVLTFGAGSRLTVL.

The rearrangement links TRBV7-8 to TRBJ1-4; D not certain. Trimming removed 5 bases at V and 3 bases at J, with 13 bases between. The CDR3 spans 15 residues. Germline V gene data show CDR1 as SGHVS and CDR2 as FQNEAQ. The CDR3 coding sequence is TGTGCCAGCAGCCCCGGCCGGGCTGCTAATGAAAAACTGTTTTTT. Its translation is CASSPGRAANEKLFF.